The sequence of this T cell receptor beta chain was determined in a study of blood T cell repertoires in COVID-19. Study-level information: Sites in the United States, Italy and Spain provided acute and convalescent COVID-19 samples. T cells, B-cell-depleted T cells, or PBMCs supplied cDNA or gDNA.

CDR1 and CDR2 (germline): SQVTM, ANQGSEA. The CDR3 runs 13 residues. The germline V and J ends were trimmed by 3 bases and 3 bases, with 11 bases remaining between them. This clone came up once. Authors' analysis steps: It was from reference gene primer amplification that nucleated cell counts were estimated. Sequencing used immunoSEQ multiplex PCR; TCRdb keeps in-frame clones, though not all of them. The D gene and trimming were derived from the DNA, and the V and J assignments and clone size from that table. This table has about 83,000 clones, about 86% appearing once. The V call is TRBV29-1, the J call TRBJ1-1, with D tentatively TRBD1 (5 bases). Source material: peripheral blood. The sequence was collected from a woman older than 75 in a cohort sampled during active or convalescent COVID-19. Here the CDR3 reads CSVDPVRDTEAFF. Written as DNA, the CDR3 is TGCAGCGTTGACCCTGTCAGGGACACTGAAGCTTTCTTT.